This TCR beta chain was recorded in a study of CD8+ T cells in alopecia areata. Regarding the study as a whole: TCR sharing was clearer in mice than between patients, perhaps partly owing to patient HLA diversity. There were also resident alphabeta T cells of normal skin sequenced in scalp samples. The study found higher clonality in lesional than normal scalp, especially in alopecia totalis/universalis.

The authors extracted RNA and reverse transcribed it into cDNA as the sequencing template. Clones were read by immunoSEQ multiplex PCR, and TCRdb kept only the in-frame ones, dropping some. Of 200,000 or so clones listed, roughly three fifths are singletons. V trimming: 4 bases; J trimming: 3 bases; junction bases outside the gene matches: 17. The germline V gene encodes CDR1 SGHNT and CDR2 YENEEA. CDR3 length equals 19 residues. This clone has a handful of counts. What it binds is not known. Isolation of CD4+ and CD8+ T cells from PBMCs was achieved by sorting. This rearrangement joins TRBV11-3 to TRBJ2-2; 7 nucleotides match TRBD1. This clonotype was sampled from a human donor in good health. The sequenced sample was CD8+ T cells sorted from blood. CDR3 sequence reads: CASSWGPGQFTLDTGELFF. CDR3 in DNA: TGTGCCAGCAGCTGGGGCCCGGGACAGTTCACGTTGGACACCGGGGAGCTGTTTTTT.